The 10 T cell receptor beta chains presented below share a single source sample, sequenced in a study of control samples from healthy donors and cancer patients. The repertoire was sequenced with immunoSEQ multiplex PCR; TCRdb's copy has only in-frame clones and lacks some. The profile shows roughly 130,000 clones, 90% of them singletons. The sequenced sample was blood. The receptors stem from a man between 18 and 35 years old in good health.

This chain uses TRBV7-6 with TRBJ2-6, with D possibly matching TRBD1 (5 bases). This CDR3 region has 19 residues. The V gene's germline CDR1 is SGHVS and CDR2 FNYEAQ. The germline V and J ends were trimmed by 1 base and 0 bases, with 16 bases remaining between them. CDR3: CASSLVGAGRTSGANVLTF. CDR3 in DNA: TGTGCCAGCAGCTTAGTAGGGGCAGGGCGGACCTCTGGGGCCAACGTCCTGACTTTC.

The genes are TRBV5-1 and TRBJ2-1; 10 bases map to TRBD2. Per the germline V gene, CDR1 is SGHRS and CDR2 is YFSETQ. This CDR3 is 15 amino acids long. The trim removed 1 base at V and 7 bases at J, leaving 5 bases unmatched. The CDR3 region is CASSLLAGDWNEQFF. In DNA form, the CDR3 reads TGCGCCAGCAGCTTGCTAGCGGGAGATTGGAATGAGCAGTTCTTC. The full variable domain, its missing parts supplied by reference TRBV5-1 and TRBJ2-1, is KAGVTQTPRYLIKTRGQQVTLSCSPISGHRSVSWYQQTPGQGLQFLFEYFSETQRNKGNFPGRFSGRQFSNSRSEMNVSTLELGDSALYLCASSLLAGDWNEQFFGPGTRLTVL.

The V call is TRBV5-4, the J call TRBJ2-5, with D perhaps given as TRBD1 or TRBD2 (5 bases each). There are 15 residues in the CDR3. The germline V gene encodes CDR1 SGHNT and CDR2 YYREEE (reference sequence). Trimming left V 4 bases short and J 4 bases short, with 17 bases between. CDR3 region: CASSRMRGDAETQYF. The DNA for the CDR3 is TGTGCCAGCAGCCGAATGAGGGGTGATGCAGAGACCCAGTACTTC. The full variable domain, in which reference TRBV5-4 and TRBJ2-5 provide the parts outside the CDR3, is ETGVTQSPTHLIKTRGQQVTLRCSSQSGHNTVSWYQQALGQGPQFIFQYYREEENGRGNFPPRFSGLQFPNYSSELNVNALELDDSALYLCASSRMRGDAETQYFGPGTRLLVL.

This chain connects TRBV25-1 to TRBJ1-1; tentative D call: TRBD1 (6 bases). The CDR3 is 15 residues long. Germline CDR1 and CDR2: MGHDK and SYGVNS. V lost 6 bases and J lost 0, with 14 bases in between. In DNA, the CDR3 is TGTGCCAGCAGCCCCCGGGACACCCTGAACACTGAAGCTTTCTTT. This sequence encodes CASSPRDTLNTEAFF.

The CDR3 bases are TGTGCCAGCATATACGGGTTGACAGGCCTCCTCGAGCAGTACTTC. Protein product: CASIYGLTGLLEQYF. This chain connects TRBV11-3 to TRBJ2-7; TRBD1 is a possible D gene (6 bases). V lost 7 bases and J lost 6, with 22 bases in between. This CDR3 is built from 15 residues. Germline CDR1 reads SGHNT; CDR2 reads YENEEA.

This chain connects TRBV28 to TRBJ1-6; no clear D gene. The V and J ends lost 8 bases and 3 bases respectively, with 11 bases between them. From germline, CDR1 is MDHEN and CDR2 SYDVKM. The CDR3 contains 14 residues. Here the CDR3 DNA reads TGTGCCAGCCGATACGAGTTCTATAATTCACCCCTCCACTTT. This gives the protein CASRYEFYNSPLHF.

The chain couples TRBV10-1 to TRBJ1-2, with D tentatively TRBD1 (5 bases). With 7 bases removed from V and 8 bases from J, the gap between germline ends came to 17 bases. Germline lookup yields CDR1 WNHNN and CDR2 SYGVQD (reference sequence). The CDR3 runs 13 residues. The CDR3 here is CASNPPPRDGYTF. CDR3 DNA: TGCGCCAGCAACCCCCCACCTAGGGACGGCTACACCTTC.

This clone has just a few counts. This chain links TRBV3-1 (or the pseudogene TRBV3-2) with TRBJ1-1; TRBD1 matches at 9 bases. Germline CDR1 reads LGHDT; CDR2 reads YNNKEL (reference sequence). This CDR3 region has 15 residues. Unmatched junction bases numbered 8, after V lost 4 bases and J lost 5 bases. CDR3 protein: CASSLSDRGGTEAFF. For the CDR3, the DNA is TGTGCCAGCAGCCTATCGGACAGGGGTGGGACTGAAGCTTTCTTT.

This chain connects TRBV4-1 to TRBJ1-3; 10 positions match TRBD1. Germline V gene lookup returns CDR1 MGHRA and CDR2 YSYEKL. V lost 1 base and J lost 0; bases outside the gene matches: 3. The CDR3 is 17 residues long. The CDR3 here is CASSQGTGGHSGNTIYF. As DNA, the CDR3 is TGCGCCAGCAGCCAAGGGACAGGGGGTCACTCTGGAAACACCATATATTTT.

V is TRBV2 and J is TRBJ1-1; 8 bases are a match to TRBD1. CDR1 is SNHLY and CDR2 is FYNNEI in the germline V gene. CDR3 length equals 13 residues. The V gene end was trimmed by 7 bases and the J gene end by 4 bases; junction bases not matched to a gene: 5. The CDR3 DNA reads as TGTGCCAGCACACAGGGGGAGGGCACTGAAGCTTTCTTT. Residues: CASTQGEGTEAFF.